Below, one T cell receptor (beta chain) is given with its context. The antigen remains unidentified. These data originate in a study of response to subunit inactivated influenza vaccine. From the RT-PCR reads, TCRdb called clonotypes with MiXCR, one entry per CDR3 protein. This table holds about 570,000 distinct CDR3 sequences, about an eighth found once. The study's findings and limits: Each seasonal flu vaccination may recruit only limited new T cells, authors suggested.

The sample was PBMCs from blood, taken on the day of vaccination. The clonotype originates from a man aged 50 to 60 who received an inactivated influenza vaccine.

The chain's CDR3 is CASNKQARGPEQYF. The CDR3 bases are TGTGCCAGCAATAAACAGGCGAGGGGACCCGAGCAGTACTTC. J is TRBJ2-7 and V is TRBV6-1; TRBD1 or TRBD2 may be the D gene (5 bases each). CDR3 size: 14 residues. CDR1 is MNHNS, CDR2 SASEGT, per germline. Trimming cost V 7 bases and J 6 bases, with 19 bases left between them.